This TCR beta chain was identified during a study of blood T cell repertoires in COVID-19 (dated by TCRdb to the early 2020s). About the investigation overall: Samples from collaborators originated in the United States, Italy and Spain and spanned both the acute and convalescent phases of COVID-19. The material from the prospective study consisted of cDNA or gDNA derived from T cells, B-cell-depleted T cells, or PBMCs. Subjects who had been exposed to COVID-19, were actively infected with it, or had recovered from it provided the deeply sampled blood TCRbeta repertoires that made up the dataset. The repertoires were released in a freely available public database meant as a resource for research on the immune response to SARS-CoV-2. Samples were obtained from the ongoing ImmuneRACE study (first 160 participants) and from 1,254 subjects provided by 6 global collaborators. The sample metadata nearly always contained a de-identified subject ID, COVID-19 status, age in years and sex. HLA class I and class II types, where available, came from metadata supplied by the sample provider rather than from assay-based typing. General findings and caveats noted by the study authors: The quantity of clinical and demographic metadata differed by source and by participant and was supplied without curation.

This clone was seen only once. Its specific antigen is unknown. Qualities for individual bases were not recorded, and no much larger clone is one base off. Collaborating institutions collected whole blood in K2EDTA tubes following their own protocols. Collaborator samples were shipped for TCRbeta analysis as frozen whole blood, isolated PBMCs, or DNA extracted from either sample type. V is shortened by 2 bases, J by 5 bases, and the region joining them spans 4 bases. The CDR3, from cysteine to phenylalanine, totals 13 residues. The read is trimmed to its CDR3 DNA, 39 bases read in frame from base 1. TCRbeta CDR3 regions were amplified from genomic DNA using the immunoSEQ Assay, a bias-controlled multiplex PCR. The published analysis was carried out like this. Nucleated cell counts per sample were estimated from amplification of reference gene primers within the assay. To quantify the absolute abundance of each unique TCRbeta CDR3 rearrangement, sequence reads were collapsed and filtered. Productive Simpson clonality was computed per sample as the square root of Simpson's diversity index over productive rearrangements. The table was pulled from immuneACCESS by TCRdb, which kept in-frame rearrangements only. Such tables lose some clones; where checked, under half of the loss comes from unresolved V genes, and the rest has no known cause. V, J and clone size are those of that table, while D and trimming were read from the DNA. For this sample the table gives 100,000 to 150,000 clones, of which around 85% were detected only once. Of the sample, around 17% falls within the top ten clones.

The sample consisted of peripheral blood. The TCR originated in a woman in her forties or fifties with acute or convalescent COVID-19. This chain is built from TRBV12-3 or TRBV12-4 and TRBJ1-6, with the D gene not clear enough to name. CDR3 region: CASSLIDNSPLHF. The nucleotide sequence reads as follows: TGTGCCAGCAGTTTAATAGATAATTCACCCCTCCACTTT.